Listed below are T cell receptor beta chains from one sample, sequenced in a study of shared clonotypes between healthy human individuals. The table came from immunoSEQ multiplex PCR; TCRdb's copy has only in-frame clones and leaves some out. The data contain about 1.9 million clones, 80% to 95% of them seen just once; the ten biggest clones take up less than 2%. Sequenced sample: naive CD8+ T cells from PBMCs. Every receptor here comes from a man aged 18 to 35 in good health. Some clones in this sample may be carry-over from other donors' samples. Each CDR3 is given with its conserved first and last residue. The D gene is left open where the match is weak. Expanded clones are given a class, and other clones once, few, many or no size at all.

d_gene	len	v_gene	abundance	j_gene	CDR3aa	CDR3nt
-	15	TRBV5-1	-	TRBJ2-7	CASSLGRPGSHEQYF	TGCGCCAGCAGCTTGGGGAGGCCCGGGAGTCACGAGCAGTACTTC
-	12	TRBV28	-	TRBJ2-7	CAIRGGYHEQYF	TGTGCCATAAGGGGGGGGTACCACGAGCAGTACTTC
TRBD1	18	TRBV19	-	TRBJ2-1	CASSIDPGTGESYNEQFF	TGTGCCAGTAGTATAGATCCCGGGACAGGGGAGTCCTACAATGAGCAGTTCTTC
-	19	TRBV10-1	-	TRBJ2-4	CASSDHRDRASAPKNIQYF	TGCGCCAGCAGTGACCACAGGGATCGTGCAAGCGCCCCCAAAAACATTCAGTACTTC
-	15	TRBV9	-	TRBJ1-2	CASSVAGSSNYGYTF	TGTGCCAGCAGCGTAGCCGGGTCGTCTAACTATGGCTACACCTTC
-	14	TRBV7-2	-	TRBJ2-1	CASSHGGSGNEQFF	TGTGCCAGCAGCCATGGGGGGAGCGGCAATGAGCAGTTCTTC
-	15	TRBV14	-	TRBJ1-2	CASSQEGSSIYGYTF	TGTGCCAGCAGCCAAGAGGGTAGCAGCATTTATGGCTACACCTTC
-	15	TRBV19	-	TRBJ1-5	CASSITEGGNQPQHF	TGTGCCAGTAGTATCACGGAGGGAGGGAATCAGCCCCAGCATTTT
-	13	TRBV9	-	TRBJ2-7	CASSVGANYEQYF	TGTGCCAGCAGCGTAGGGGCAAACTACGAGCAGTACTTC
-	12	TRBV19	-	TRBJ1-2	CASSDRSYGYTF	TGTGCCAGTAGCGACAGGAGCTATGGCTACACCTTC
-	13	TRBV27	-	TRBJ1-2	CASSLSLDYGYTF	TGTGCCAGCAGTTTATCGCTGGACTATGGCTACACCTTC
-	14	TRBV7-8	-	TRBJ2-1	CASSLGGPHNEQFF	TGTGCCAGCAGCTTAGGAGGGCCCCACAATGAGCAGTTCTTC
-	15	TRBV9	-	TRBJ1-1	CASSPYDSKNTEAFF	TGTGCCAGCAGCCCATACGACAGCAAGAACACTGAAGCTTTCTTT
TRBD2	15	TRBV2	-	TRBJ2-5	CASRLAGGPGETQYF	TGTGCCAGCAGGCTAGCGGGAGGGCCCGGGGAGACCCAGTACTTC
TRBD2	14	TRBV7-9	-	TRBJ2-1	CANSGLDSYNEQFF	TGTGCCAACTCGGGACTAGACTCCTACAATGAGCAGTTCTTC
TRBD2	15	TRBV11-2	-	TRBJ2-1	CASSLGLAGGNEQFF	TGTGCCAGCAGCTTGGGACTAGCGGGAGGAAATGAGCAGTTCTTC
-	14	TRBV4-3	-	TRBJ2-7	CASSQLRGSYEQYF	TGCGCCAGCAGCCAACTCCGGGGCTCCTACGAGCAGTACTTC
-	17	TRBV9	-	TRBJ2-6	CASSLSQAYSGANVLTF	TGTGCCAGCAGCCTATCACAGGCCTACTCTGGGGCCAACGTCCTGACTTTC
TRBD2	17	TRBV7-7	-	TRBJ2-7	CASSPQLAGSFSYEQYF	TGTGCCAGCAGCCCCCAGCTAGCGGGATCGTTCTCCTACGAGCAGTACTTC
-	15	TRBV6-5	-	TRBJ2-7	CASSGNSLRIYEQYF	TGTGCCAGCAGTGGAAATAGCTTACGAATATACGAGCAGTACTTC
-	14	TRBV29-1	-	TRBJ2-1	CSVEGGAVYNEQFF	TGCAGCGTTGAGGGGGGCGCGGTCTACAATGAGCAGTTCTTC
TRBD2	12	TRBV29-1	once	TRBJ2-1	CSVVLAGGEQFF	TGCAGCGTTGTCCTAGCGGGTGGCGAGCAGTTCTTC
TRBD1	14	TRBV5-6	-	TRBJ1-5	CASSPGQGNQPQHF	TGTGCCAGCAGCCCCGGACAGGGCAATCAGCCCCAGCATTTT
TRBD1	15	TRBV28	-	TRBJ2-7	CASLSTGTGAHEQYF	TGTGCCAGCCTATCTACCGGGACAGGGGCCCACGAGCAGTACTTC
-	14	TRBV30	-	TRBJ1-5	CAWSVPGYNQPQHF	TGTGCCTGGAGTGTACCAGGCTACAATCAGCCCCAGCATTTT
-	12	TRBV13	-	TRBJ2-1	CASSSFAVEQFF	TGTGCCAGCAGCTCTTTCGCCGTTGAGCAGTTCTTC
TRBD2	17	TRBV9	-	TRBJ2-2	CASSTLGLAGDNGELFF	TGTGCCAGCAGCACCCTAGGACTAGCGGGAGATAACGGGGAGCTGTTTTTT
-	13	TRBV7-9	-	TRBJ2-5	CASSSGNRDGINF	TGTGCCAGCAGCTCTGGGAACCGGGACGGGATTAACTTC
TRBD2	17	TRBV19	-	TRBJ2-1	CASSSTSGRAAGSEQFF	TGTGCCAGTTCTTCGACTAGCGGGAGGGCCGCAGGAAGTGAGCAGTTCTTC
-	16	TRBV5-6	-	TRBJ1-2	CASSPDETGAERGYTF	TGTGCCAGCAGCCCGGACGAGACCGGGGCCGAAAGAGGCTACACCTTC
TRBD1	16	TRBV28	-	TRBJ2-7	CASSYSPGQGSYEQYF	TGTGCCAGCAGTTATTCCCCGGGACAGGGGTCCTACGAGCAGTACTTC
-	15	TRBV28	-	TRBJ2-2	CASSLFRVNTGELFF	TGTGCCAGCAGTTTGTTCAGGGTGAACACCGGGGAGCTGTTTTTT
TRBD1	16	TRBV18	-	TRBJ1-1	CASSRGTGSANTEAFF	TGTGCCAGCTCCCGCGGGACAGGGAGCGCGAACACTGAAGCTTTCTTT
TRBD1	14	TRBV19	-	TRBJ1-5	CASTDRVGNQPQHF	TGTGCCAGTACCGACAGGGTGGGGAATCAGCCCCAGCATTTT
-	17	TRBV27	once	TRBJ2-3	CASSSSDYIPSTDTQYF	TGTGCCAGCAGTTCGTCGGACTATATCCCGTCCACAGATACGCAGTATTTT
TRBD2	12	TRBV28	once	TRBJ2-7	CASWLAGGEQYF	TGTGCCAGCTGGCTAGCGGGAGGCGAGCAGTACTTC
-	19	TRBV4-2	-	TRBJ2-5	CASSQDGGWRGPGRETQYF	TGTGCCAGCAGCCAAGATGGAGGTTGGAGGGGCCCAGGCCGGGAGACCCAGTACTTC
TRBD1	14	TRBV6-6	once	TRBJ1-2	CASSFTGTGDGYTF	TGTGCCAGCAGTTTTACCGGGACAGGGGACGGCTACACCTTC
-	13	TRBV27	-	TRBJ2-7	CASSYGSTYEQYF	TGTGCCAGCAGTTACGGGTCCACCTACGAGCAGTACTTC
TRBD1	14	TRBV7-9	once	TRBJ1-1	CASLRDRGDTEAFF	TGTGCCAGCCTACGGGACAGGGGGGACACTGAAGCTTTCTTT